This T cell receptor (beta chain) appears in the sequencing data of a study of cytomegalovirus exposure and HLA in healthy donors. With respect to this clone: No antigen is known for it.

CDR1 is KGHSH and CDR2 is LQKENI in the germline V gene. The CDR3 runs to 14 residues. Trimming cost V 0 bases and J 3 bases, with 7 bases left between them. Study outcomes and limitations: Previous analysis showed most TCR beta V segments were productive about 87% or about 30% of the time. When presence/absence was analysed, sequencing depth was taken to be roughly uniform across donors. It was reportedly the case that the classifier diagnosed cytomegalovirus status with high specificity and sensitivity.

With 60 Vbeta and 13 Jbeta primers, the PCR was carried out. TCRdb's table, derived via immunoSEQ multiplex PCR, lists solely in-frame clones and lacks some. The profile shows 160,000 or so clones, about four fifths of them singletons. The origin of this receptor is a man aged 25 to 40 in good health and CMV-seronegative. The sequencing input was PBMCs. This chain joins TRBV18 and TRBJ2-3; D gene ambiguous. The CDR3 nucleotides read TGTGCCAGCTCACCACCCTTGAGGACAGATACGCAGTATTTT. As protein: CASSPPLRTDTQYF. Full variable domain (remainder filled in from reference TRBV18 and TRBJ2-3): NAGVMQNPRHLVRRRGQEARLRCSPMKGHSHVYWYRQLPEEGLKFMVYLQKENIIDESGMPKERFSAEFPKEGPSILRIQQVVRGDSAAYFCASSPPLRTDTQYFGPGTRLTVL.